Only one count was recorded for the clone carrying this TCR beta chain. Its antigen is as yet unknown. This sample stems from a study of T cell responses to AZD1222 COVID-19 vaccine. Notes on the study in general: Among vaccine-associated CD4 TCRs, coverage spanned spike, with dominance at 160-218 and 743-854. Increases in Spike-specific TCR breadth and depth were seen after two AZD1222 doses. None of the repertoires were sampled until the peak T cell response had passed.

The CDR3 is 16 amino acids. Assay: immunoSEQ multiplex PCR; the TCRdb copy retains only in-frame clones and omits some. Of about 130,000 clones listed, 80% to 90% were seen once; the top ten hold approximately 4.5%. Sequenced material: peripheral blood, taken on day 0 of AZD1222 vaccination. The rearrangement joins TRBV12-1 to TRBJ1-4; TRBD1 reflects the table's D call only, with no check against the DNA. TRBV12-1 counts as a pseudogene. This clonotype was obtained from an adult in good health. The chain's CDR3 is CASSQTRDRRNEKLFF. Written as DNA, the CDR3 is TGTGCCAGCAGCCAGACCCGGGACAGGCGTAATGAAAAACTGTTTTTT.